This record concerns one T cell receptor beta chain sequence. Its antigen is as yet unknown. Assay: immunoSEQ multiplex PCR; the TCRdb copy retains only in-frame clones and omits some. The data hold 75,000 to 90,000 clones, with 86% observed a single time. V lost 7 bases to trimming and J lost 6 bases, with 16 bases between them. Germline V gene lookup returns CDR1 SNHLY and CDR2 FYNNEI. CDR3 length: 15 residues. This sample was taken from a study of T cell responses to AZD1222 COVID-19 vaccine. Study-level findings and limits: Spike-specific TCR breadth rose after two AZD1222 doses, and depth rose as well. The span of vaccine-associated CD4 TCRs extended across spike, with dominance at 160-218 and 743-854. It was only after the peak T cell response that any repertoires were sampled.

This TCR derives from an adult in good health. The chain has TRBV2 and TRBJ1-6; tentative D call: TRBD1 (6 bases). The material was peripheral blood, obtained on day 0 of AZD1222 vaccination. CDR3 region: CASTPRGGPNSPLHF. The DNA for the CDR3 is TGTGCCAGCACCCCGAGGGGGGGTCCTAATTCACCCCTCCACTTT.